Each of the 7 T cell receptor beta chains below was sequenced from the same sample in a study of blood T cell repertoires in COVID-19. TCRdb keeps only in-frame clones here, not all; method: immunoSEQ multiplex PCR. The sample consists of 65,000 to 70,000 clones, more than 85% of them appearing once. Sequenced: peripheral blood. The origin of the receptors is a human donor with active COVID-19. The donor label of this sample is uncertain.

The chain uses TRBV9 and TRBJ2-3, with a weak D call TRBD1 (6 bases). V was cut by 0 bases and J by 0 bases, with 11 bases left in between. In germline, CDR1 is SGDLS, CDR2 YYNGEE. The CDR3 covers 16 residues. The CDR3, as DNA: TGTGCCAGCAGCGTAGAGGGGGTGGCTAGCACAGATACGCAGTATTTT. This codes for CASSVEGVASTDTQYF.

The rearrangement joins TRBV6-2 or TRBV6-3 to TRBJ2-1; 9 bases line up with TRBD2. Losses at the gene ends were 5 bases for V and 4 bases for J; bases not matched to a gene: 6. Germline-derived CDR1 and CDR2 are MNHEY and SVGEGT. The CDR3 sequence is 15 residues long. The CDR3 protein is CASSLAGLTYNEQFF. The CDR3 DNA reads TGTGCCAGCAGTCTAGCGGGGCTAACATACAATGAGCAGTTCTTC.

This clone was counted once. The gene calls are TRBV6-5 and TRBJ1-1; possible D gene TRBD1, 6 bases. Trimming took off 8 bases at V and 3 bases at J, with 16 bases between the two ends. Germline values: CDR1 MNHEY, CDR2 SVGAGI. The CDR3 has 14 residues. CDR3 DNA: TGTGCCAGCCTACAGACAGGCGTCCACACTGAAGCTTTCTTT. Encoded protein: CASLQTGVHTEAFF.

The genes are TRBV19 and TRBJ1-6, with 10 bases fitting TRBD1. The CDR3 is 16 residues long. The trim removed 3 bases at V and 7 bases at J, leaving 6 bases unmatched. Germline V CDR1 and CDR2: LNHDA, SQIVND (reference sequence). CDR3 sequence reads: CASSIPGQGGNSPLHF. DNA for the CDR3: TGTGCCAGTAGTATCCCTGGACAGGGGGGGAATTCACCCCTCCACTTT. The whole variable domain, filled in from reference TRBV19 and TRBJ1-6, reads DGGITQSPKYLFRKEGQNVTLSCEQNLNHDAMYWYRQDPGQGLRLIYYSQIVNDFQKGDIAEGYSVSREKKESFPLTVTSAQKNPTAFYLCASSIPGQGGNSPLHFGNGTRLTVT.

V gene TRBV14 combines with J gene TRBJ1-1; the match to TRBD1 covers 9 bases. The CDR3 runs 15 residues. Germline assignment: CDR1 SGHDN and CDR2 FVKESK. Trimming cost V 4 bases and J 5 bases; bases outside gene matches: 8. CDR3 sequence reads: CASSLTGTGSTEAFF. CDR3 nucleotide sequence: TGTGCCAGCAGCCTCACTGGGACAGGGTCAACTGAAGCTTTCTTT. The variable domain in full, with the rest retrieved from reference TRBV14 and TRBJ1-1, is EAGVTQFPSHSVIEKGQTVTLRCDPISGHDNLYWYRRVMGKEIKFLLHFVKESKQDESGMPNNRFLAERTGGTYSTLKVQPAELEDSGVYFCASSLTGTGSTEAFFGQGTRLTVV.

The rearrangement joins TRBV18 to TRBJ1-1; no clear D. Per germline, CDR1 KGHSH and CDR2 LQKENI. CDR3 length: 13 residues. Trimming took 4 bases from V and 3 from J, leaving 9 bases between them. CDR3 DNA: TGTGCCAGCTCACTACGCGGAGACACTGAAGCTTTCTTT. This translates into CASSLRGDTEAFF.

The V call is TRBV13, the J call TRBJ2-5; unclear D gene. The V end lost 5 bases, the J end lost 5 bases, and 6 bases lay between the germline ends. This CDR3 region has 11 residues. Germline V gene data show CDR1 as PRHDT and CDR2 as FYEKMQ (reference sequence). The CDR3 nucleotides are TGTGCCAGCAGCCACGGGGAGACCCAGTACTTC. Translating it yields CASSHGETQYF.